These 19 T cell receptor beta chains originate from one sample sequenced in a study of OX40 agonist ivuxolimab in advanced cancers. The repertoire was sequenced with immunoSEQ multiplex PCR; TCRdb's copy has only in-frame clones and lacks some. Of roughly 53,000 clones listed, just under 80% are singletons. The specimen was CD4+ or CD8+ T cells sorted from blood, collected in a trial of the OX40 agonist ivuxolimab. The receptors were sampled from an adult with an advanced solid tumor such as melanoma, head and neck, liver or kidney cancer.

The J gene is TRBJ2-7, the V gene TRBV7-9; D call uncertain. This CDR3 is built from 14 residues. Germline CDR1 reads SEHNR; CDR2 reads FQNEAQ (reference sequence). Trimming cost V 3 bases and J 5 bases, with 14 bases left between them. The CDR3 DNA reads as TGTGCCAGCAGCTTCGGCACGGCGAATCACGAGCAGTACTTC. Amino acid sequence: CASSFGTANHEQYF.

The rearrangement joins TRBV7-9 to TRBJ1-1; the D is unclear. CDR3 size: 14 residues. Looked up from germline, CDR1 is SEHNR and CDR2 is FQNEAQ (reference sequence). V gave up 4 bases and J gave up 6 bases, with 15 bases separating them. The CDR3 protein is CASSSQMIGPEAFF. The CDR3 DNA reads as TGTGCCAGCAGCTCCCAAATGATCGGTCCTGAAGCTTTCTTT.

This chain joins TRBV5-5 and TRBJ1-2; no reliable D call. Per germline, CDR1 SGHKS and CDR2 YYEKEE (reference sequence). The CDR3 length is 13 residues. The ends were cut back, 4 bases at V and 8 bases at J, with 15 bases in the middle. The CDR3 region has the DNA TGTGCCAGCAGCCCTGGACTGATCCGGGGCTACACCTTC. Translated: CASSPGLIRGYTF.

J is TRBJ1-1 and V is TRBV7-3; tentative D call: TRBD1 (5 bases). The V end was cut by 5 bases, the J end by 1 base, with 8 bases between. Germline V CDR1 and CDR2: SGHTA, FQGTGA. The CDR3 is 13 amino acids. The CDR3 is CASSTDRNTEAFF. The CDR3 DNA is TGTGCCAGCAGCACTGACAGGAACACTGAAGCTTTCTTT.

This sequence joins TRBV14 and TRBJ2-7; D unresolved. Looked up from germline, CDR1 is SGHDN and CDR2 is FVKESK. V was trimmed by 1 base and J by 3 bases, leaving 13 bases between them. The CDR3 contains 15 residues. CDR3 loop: CASSQGESRIYEQYF. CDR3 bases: TGTGCCAGCAGCCAAGGAGAGAGCAGGATCTACGAGCAGTACTTC.

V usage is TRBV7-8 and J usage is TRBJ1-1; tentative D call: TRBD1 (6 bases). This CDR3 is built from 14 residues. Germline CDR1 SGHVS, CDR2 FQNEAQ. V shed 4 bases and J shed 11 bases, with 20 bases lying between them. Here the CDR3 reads CASSWAPKGQAAFF. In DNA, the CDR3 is TGTGCCAGCAGCTGGGCTCCCAAGGGACAAGCGGCTTTCTTT. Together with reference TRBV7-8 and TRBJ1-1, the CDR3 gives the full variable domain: GAGVSQSPRYKVAKRGQDVALRCDPISGHVSLFWYQQALGQGPEFLTYFQNEAQLDKSGLPSDRFFAERPEGSVSTLKIQRTQQEDSAVYLCASSWAPKGQAAFFGQGTRLTVV.

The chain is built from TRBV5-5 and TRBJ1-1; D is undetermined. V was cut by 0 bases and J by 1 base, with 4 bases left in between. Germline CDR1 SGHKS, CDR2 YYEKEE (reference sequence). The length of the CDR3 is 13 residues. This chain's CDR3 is CASSLERNTEAFF. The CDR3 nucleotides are TGTGCCAGCAGCTTGGAGAGGAACACTGAAGCTTTCTTT.

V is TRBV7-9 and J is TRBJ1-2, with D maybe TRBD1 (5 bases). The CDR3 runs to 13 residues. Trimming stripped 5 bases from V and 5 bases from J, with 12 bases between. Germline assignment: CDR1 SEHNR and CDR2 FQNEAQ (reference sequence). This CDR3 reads CASSPQGSYGYTF. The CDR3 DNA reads TGTGCCAGCAGCCCCCAGGGCTCTTATGGCTACACCTTC.

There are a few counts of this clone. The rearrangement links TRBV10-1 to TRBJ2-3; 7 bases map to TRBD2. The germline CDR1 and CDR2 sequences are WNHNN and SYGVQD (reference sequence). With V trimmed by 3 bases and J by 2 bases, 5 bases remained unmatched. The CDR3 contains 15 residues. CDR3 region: CASSDPGLYTDTQYF. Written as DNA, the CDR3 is TGCGCCAGCAGTGACCCGGGACTATACACAGATACGCAGTATTTT.

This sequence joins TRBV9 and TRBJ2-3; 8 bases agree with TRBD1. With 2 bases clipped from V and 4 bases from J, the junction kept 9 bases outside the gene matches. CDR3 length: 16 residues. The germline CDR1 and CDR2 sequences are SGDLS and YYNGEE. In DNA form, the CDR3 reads TGTGCCAGCAGCGTTGCCCGACAGGGGTGGTCAGATACGCAGTATTTT. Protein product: CASSVARQGWSDTQYF.

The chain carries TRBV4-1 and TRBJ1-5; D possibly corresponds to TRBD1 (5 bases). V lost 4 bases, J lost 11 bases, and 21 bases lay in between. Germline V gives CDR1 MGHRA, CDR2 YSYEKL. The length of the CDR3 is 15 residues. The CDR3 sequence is CASSPRGEQFEAQHF. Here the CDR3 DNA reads TGCGCCAGCAGCCCCCGGGGGGAGCAGTTTGAGGCCCAGCATTTT.

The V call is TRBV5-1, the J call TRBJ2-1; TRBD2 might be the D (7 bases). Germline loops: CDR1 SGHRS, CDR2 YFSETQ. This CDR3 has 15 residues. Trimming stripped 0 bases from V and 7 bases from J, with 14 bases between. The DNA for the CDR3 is TGCGCCAGCAGCTTGGGGGCAGGGGAGGGGAATGAGCAGTTCTTC. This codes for CASSLGAGEGNEQFF.

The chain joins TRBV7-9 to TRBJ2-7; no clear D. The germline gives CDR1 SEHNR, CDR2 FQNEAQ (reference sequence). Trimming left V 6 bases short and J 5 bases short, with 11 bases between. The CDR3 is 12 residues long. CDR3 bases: TGTGCCAGCAGGTCGGTTGTCGACGAGCAGTACTTC. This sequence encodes CASRSVVDEQYF.

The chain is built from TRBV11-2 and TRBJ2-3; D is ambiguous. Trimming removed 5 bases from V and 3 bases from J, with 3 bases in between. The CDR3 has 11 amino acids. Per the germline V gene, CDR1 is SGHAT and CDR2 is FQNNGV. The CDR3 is CASSLTDTQYF. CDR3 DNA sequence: TGTGCCAGCAGCCTAACAGATACGCAGTATTTT.

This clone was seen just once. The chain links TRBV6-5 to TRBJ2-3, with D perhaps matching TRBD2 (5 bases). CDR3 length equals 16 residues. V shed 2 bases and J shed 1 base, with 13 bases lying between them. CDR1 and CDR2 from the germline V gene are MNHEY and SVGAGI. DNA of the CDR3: TGTGCCAGCAGTTACCATCCTAGCCGACGCACAGATACGCAGTATTTT. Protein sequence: CASSYHPSRRTDTQYF.

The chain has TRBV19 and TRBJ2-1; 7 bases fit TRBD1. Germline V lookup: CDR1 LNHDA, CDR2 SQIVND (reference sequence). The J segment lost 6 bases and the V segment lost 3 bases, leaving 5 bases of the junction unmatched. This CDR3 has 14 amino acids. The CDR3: CASSIRDRLNEQFF. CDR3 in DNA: TGTGCCAGTAGTATTCGGGACAGACTCAATGAGCAGTTCTTC.

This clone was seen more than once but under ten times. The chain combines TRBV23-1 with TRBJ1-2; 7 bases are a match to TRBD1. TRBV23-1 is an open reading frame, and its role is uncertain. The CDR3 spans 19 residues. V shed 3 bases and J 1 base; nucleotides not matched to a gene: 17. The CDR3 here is CASSHSQGRNYLGNYGYTF. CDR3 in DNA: TGCGCCAGCAGTCACTCACAGGGGCGTAACTATCTAGGTAACTATGGCTACACCTTC.

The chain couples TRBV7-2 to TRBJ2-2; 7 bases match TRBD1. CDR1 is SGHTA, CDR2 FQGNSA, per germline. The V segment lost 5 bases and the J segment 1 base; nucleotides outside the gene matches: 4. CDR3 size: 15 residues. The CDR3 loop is CASSQRQGNTGELFF. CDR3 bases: TGTGCCAGCAGCCAGCGACAGGGGAACACCGGGGAGCTGTTTTTT.

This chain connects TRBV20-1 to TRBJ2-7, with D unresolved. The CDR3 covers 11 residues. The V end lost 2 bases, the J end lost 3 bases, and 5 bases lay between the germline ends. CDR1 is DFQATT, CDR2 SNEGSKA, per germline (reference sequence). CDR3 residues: CSARSGYEQYF. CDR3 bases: TGCAGTGCTAGATCGGGCTACGAGCAGTACTTC.